This passage covers 19 T cell receptor beta chains from one sample sequenced in a study of Ad26.COV2.S vaccination and SARS-CoV-2 variants (dated by TCRdb to about 2021). The treatment or condition label on this specimen signifies: approximately 18 received Ad26.COV2.S at low or high dose, single or two shots; about 5 received placebo; per-sample allocation not given. Repertoires of vaccine and placebo recipients were sequenced from samples taken on day 63 after the first injection. Libraries were built with the immunoSEQ multiplex PCR assay. The table was pulled from immuneACCESS by TCRdb, which kept in-frame rearrangements only. Such tables lose some clones; where checked, under half of the loss comes from unresolved V genes, and the rest has no known cause. This sample comprises over 450,000 clones, roughly nine tenths of them detected only once. The ten largest make up under 2% of the sample.

The material was peripheral blood, obtained in a trial of Ad26.COV2.S vaccine versus placebo. The source of these receptors is a person aged 18 to 65 who received the Ad26.COV2.S COVID-19 vaccine or a placebo.

The rearrangement links TRBV30 to TRBJ1-1; no reliable D call. There are 13 residues in the CDR3. The V and J ends lost 0 bases and 3 bases respectively, with 8 bases between them. Germline V gives CDR1 GTSNPN, CDR2 SVGIG (reference sequence). CDR3: CAWSVTEYTEAFF. The DNA for the CDR3 is TGTGCCTGGAGTGTTACAGAGTACACTGAAGCTTTCTTT.

This rearrangement joins TRBV12-3 or TRBV12-4 to TRBJ1-5; no clear D. This CDR3 region has 13 residues. V was trimmed by 5 bases and J by 9 bases, leaving 14 bases between them. The CDR3 nucleotides are TGTGCCAGCAGTCCCCAGGACCCGGGGCCCCAGCATTTT. Translated: CASSPQDPGPQHF.

In regard to this clone: An end of the junction differs from the germline gene, which may be a read error. The chain couples TRBV5-1 to TRBJ1-4, with TRBD1 as a possible D gene (5 bases). Germline V gene data show CDR1 as SGHRS and CDR2 as YFSETQ. The CDR3 has 14 amino acids. The CDR3 region has the DNA TGCGCCAGCAGCTTGAATGGGGCTAAGGAAAAACTGTTTTTT. Translation: CASSLNGAKEKLFF.

This clone was detected once. The chain recombines TRBV10-3 with TRBJ2-5; D remains unclear. The ends were cut back, 0 bases at V and 5 bases at J, with 10 bases in the middle. This CDR3 region has 14 residues. CDR1 and CDR2 from the germline V gene are ENHRY and SYGVKD. CDR3 residues: CAISESGTLETQYF. The CDR3 DNA is TGTGCCATCAGTGAGTCAGGAACCTTGGAGACCCAGTACTTC.

The chain employs TRBV19 and TRBJ1-5, with 8 bases aligning to TRBD1. The CDR3 contains 16 residues. The germline V gene has CDR1 LNHDA and CDR2 SQIVND (reference sequence). With 4 bases clipped from V and 4 bases from J, the junction kept 9 bases outside the gene matches. The CDR3 is CASSTERTGRNQPQHF. The CDR3 DNA follows: TGTGCCAGTAGTACCGAACGGACAGGGAGGAATCAGCCCCAGCATTTT. The full variable domain, completed using reference TRBV19 and TRBJ1-5, is DGGITQSPKYLFRKEGQNVTLSCEQNLNHDAMYWYRQDPGQGLRLIYYSQIVNDFQKGDIAEGYSVSREKKESFPLTVTSAQKNPTAFYLCASSTERTGRNQPQHFGDGTRLSIL.

The chain links TRBV5-4 to TRBJ2-2, with 11 positions matching TRBD1. CDR3 length: 15 amino acids. V shed 4 bases, J shed 7 bases, and the junction held 6 bases outside the gene matches. CDR1 is SGHNT, CDR2 YYREEE, per germline (reference sequence). The CDR3 spells CASSRTGGVVGELFF. DNA for the CDR3: TGTGCCAGCAGCCGGACAGGGGGCGTAGTCGGGGAGCTGTTTTTT.

The rearrangement uses TRBV7-2 and TRBJ2-5; the D is unclear. The CDR3 runs 12 residues. Trimming removed 7 bases from V and 5 bases from J, with 11 bases in between. Germline V gene data show CDR1 as SGHTA and CDR2 as FQGNSA. Written as DNA, the CDR3 is TGTGCCAGCACCAAACTCTGGGAGACCCAGTACTTC. It codes for CASTKLWETQYF.

The chain couples TRBV11-2 to TRBJ2-1; D remains ambiguous. The CDR3 sequence is 16 residues long. Germline V gene lookup returns CDR1 SGHAT and CDR2 FQNNGV. V was clipped by 5 bases and J by 2 bases, with 16 bases between them. The CDR3 is CASSRIPVVAYNEQFF. In DNA form, the CDR3 reads TGTGCCAGCAGCCGAATCCCGGTGGTGGCCTACAATGAGCAGTTCTTC.

The chain recombines TRBV7-2 with TRBJ2-3; D possibly corresponds to TRBD2 (6 bases). The germline V gene encodes CDR1 SGHTA and CDR2 FQGNSA. With 5 bases removed from V and 6 bases from J, the gap between germline ends came to 12 bases. This CDR3 comprises 13 residues. The CDR3 here is CASSVPGVDTQYF. CDR3 sequence (DNA): TGTGCCAGCAGCGTACCGGGGGTGGATACGCAGTATTTT.

The rearrangement links TRBV10-2 to TRBJ2-7; D possibly corresponds to TRBD2 (6 bases). Trimming left V 9 bases short and J 3 bases short, with 18 bases between. There are 14 residues in the CDR3. The germline V gene encodes CDR1 WSHSY and CDR2 SAAADI. The CDR3 DNA sequence: TGCGCCAGTGAGGGACCGGGGGATCTCTACGAGCAGTACTTC. Translated: CASEGPGDLYEQYF.

V and J are TRBV28 and TRBJ1-3; D uncertain. The ends were cut back, 7 bases at V and 4 bases at J, with 2 bases in the middle. The CDR3 totals 10 residues. Germline CDR1 reads MDHEN; CDR2 reads SYDVKM. The CDR3 reads CASTGNTIYF. The CDR3 region has the DNA TGTGCCAGCACCGGAAACACCATATATTTT. Supplemented by reference TRBV28 and TRBJ1-3, the full variable domain reads DVKVTQSSRYLVKRTGEKVFLECVQDMDHENMFWYRQDPGLGLRLIYFSYDVKMKEKGDIPEGYSVSREKKERFSLILESASTNQTSMYLCASTGNTIYFGEGSWLTVV.

This clone occurred once. V gene TRBV7-8 combines with J gene TRBJ2-1; the match to TRBD2 covers 9 bases. CDR1 SGHVS and CDR2 FQNEAQ come from the germline V gene. J was trimmed by 9 bases and V by 4 bases; bases with no gene match: 16. The CDR3 has 17 amino acids. CDR3 DNA sequence: TGTGCCAGCAGCTCCCCAGGGGGGATTAGCGGGAGAGCTGAGCAGTTCTTC. Its protein is CASSSPGGISGRAEQFF.

The chain has TRBV6-2 or TRBV6-3 and TRBJ2-2; 15 bases are shared with TRBD2. J lost 3 bases, V lost 2 bases, and 7 bases had no gene match. Germline V gene sequence: CDR1 MNHEY, CDR2 SVGEGT. The CDR3 is 19 amino acids. This CDR3 is CASSYPGTSGGIDTGELFF. As DNA, the CDR3 is TGTGCCAGCAGTTACCCCGGGACTAGCGGGGGGATTGACACCGGGGAGCTGTTTTTT.

This chain uses TRBV7-2 with TRBJ2-7; no reliable D call. The CDR3 has 14 residues. V gave up 1 base and J gave up 3 bases, with 10 bases separating them. Germline assignment: CDR1 SGHTA and CDR2 FQGNSA. For the CDR3, the DNA is TGTGCCAGCAGCTTAGGAACGGGTTACTACGAGCAGTACTTC. It encodes CASSLGTGYYEQYF.

The chain uses TRBV9 and TRBJ2-3; the D is unclear. This CDR3 is built from 14 residues. Trimming removed 1 base from V and 0 bases from J, with 6 bases in between. Looked up from germline, CDR1 is SGDLS and CDR2 is YYNGEE. The CDR3 here is CASSVQASTDTQYF. Here the CDR3 DNA reads TGTGCCAGCAGCGTACAGGCAAGCACAGATACGCAGTATTTT.

The chain combines TRBV30 with TRBJ2-2, with D unclear. The CDR3 length is 11 residues. Germline values: CDR1 GTSNPN, CDR2 SVGIG (reference sequence). The V end was cut by 3 bases, the J end by 1 base, with 0 bases between. The CDR3 is CAWRNTGELFF. Here the CDR3 DNA reads TGTGCCTGGAGGAACACCGGGGAGCTGTTTTTT.

V is TRBV7-2 and J is TRBJ2-2, with TRBD1 matching 9 bases. The length of the CDR3 is 15 residues. Trimming removed 2 bases from V and 7 bases from J; junction bases left unmatched: 5. CDR1 is SGHTA, CDR2 FQGNSA, per germline. In nucleotides, the CDR3 is TGTGCCAGCAGCTTACAGACAGGGGGAATCGGGGAGCTGTTTTTT. It yields the protein CASSLQTGGIGELFF.

The chain employs TRBV4-1 and TRBJ1-2, with TRBD1 as a possible D gene (5 bases). V lost 1 base and J 5 bases, leaving 17 bases between the germline ends. Germline V gene lookup returns CDR1 MGHRA and CDR2 YSYEKL. The CDR3 consists of 16 residues. CDR3 bases: TGCGCCAGCAGCCAAGCTCTAGGGGAATGGGTTTATGGCTACACCTTC. Its protein product is CASSQALGEWVYGYTF.

For the CDR3, the DNA is TGTGCCATCAGTGCGGCTTCCACAGGGAACTATGGCTACACCTTC. Protein: CAISAASTGNYGYTF. The chain recombines TRBV10-3 with TRBJ1-2, with D possibly TRBD1 on 6 matching bases. The CDR3 contains 15 residues. Germline loops: CDR1 ENHRY, CDR2 SYGVKD. V was clipped by 4 bases and J by 2 bases, with 14 bases between them.